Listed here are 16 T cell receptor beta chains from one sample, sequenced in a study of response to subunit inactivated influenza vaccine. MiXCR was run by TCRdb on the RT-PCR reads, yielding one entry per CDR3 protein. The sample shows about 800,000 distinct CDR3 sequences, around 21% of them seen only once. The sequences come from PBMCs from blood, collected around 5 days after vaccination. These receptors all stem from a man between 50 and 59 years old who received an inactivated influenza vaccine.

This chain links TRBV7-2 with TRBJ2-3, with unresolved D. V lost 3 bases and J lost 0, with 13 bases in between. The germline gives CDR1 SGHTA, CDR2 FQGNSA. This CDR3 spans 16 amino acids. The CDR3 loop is CASSFNGRSSTDTQYF. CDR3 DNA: TGTGCCAGCAGCTTTAATGGCAGGTCTAGCACAGATACGCAGTATTTT.

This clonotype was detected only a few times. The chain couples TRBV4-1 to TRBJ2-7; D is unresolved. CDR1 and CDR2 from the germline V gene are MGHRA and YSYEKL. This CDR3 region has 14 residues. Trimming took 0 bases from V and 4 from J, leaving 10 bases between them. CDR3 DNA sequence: TGCGCCAGCAGCCAAGAGATAATACAATACGAGCAGTACTTC. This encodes CASSQEIIQYEQYF.

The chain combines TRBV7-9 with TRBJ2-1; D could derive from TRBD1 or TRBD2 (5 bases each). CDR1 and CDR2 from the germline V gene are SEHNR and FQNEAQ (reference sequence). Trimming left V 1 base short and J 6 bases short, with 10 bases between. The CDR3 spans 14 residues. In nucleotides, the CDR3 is TGTGCCAGCAGCTTAGGGGGACCCCGCAATGAGCAGTTCTTC. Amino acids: CASSLGGPRNEQFF.

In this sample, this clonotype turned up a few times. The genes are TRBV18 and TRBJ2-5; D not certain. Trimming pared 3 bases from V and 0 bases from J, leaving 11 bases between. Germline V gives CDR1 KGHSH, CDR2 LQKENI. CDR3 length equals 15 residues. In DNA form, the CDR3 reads TGTGCCAGCTCACCCCCGCTGGGAAACCAAGAGACCCAGTACTTC. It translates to CASSPPLGNQETQYF.

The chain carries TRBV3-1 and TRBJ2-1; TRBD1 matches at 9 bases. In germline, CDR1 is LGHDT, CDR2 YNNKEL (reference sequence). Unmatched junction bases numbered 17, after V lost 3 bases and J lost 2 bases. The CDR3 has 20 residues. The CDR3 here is CASSQLSGTGLLRAYNEQFF. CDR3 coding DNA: TGTGCCAGCAGCCAGCTCTCCGGGACAGGGTTGTTGAGGGCCTACAATGAGCAGTTCTTC.

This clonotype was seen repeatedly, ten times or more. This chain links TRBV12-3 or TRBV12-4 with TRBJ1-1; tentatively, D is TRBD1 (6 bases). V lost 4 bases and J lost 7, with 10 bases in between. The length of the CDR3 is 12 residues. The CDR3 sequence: CASSSHRVEAFF. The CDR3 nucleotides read TGTGCCAGCAGTTCTCACAGGGTTGAAGCTTTCTTT.

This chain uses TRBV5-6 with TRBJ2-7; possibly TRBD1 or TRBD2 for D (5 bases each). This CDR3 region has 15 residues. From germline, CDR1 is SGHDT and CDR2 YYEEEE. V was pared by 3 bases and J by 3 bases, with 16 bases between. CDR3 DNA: TGTGCCAGCAGCTCTCTGAGGGGCTGGCGCTACGAGCAGTACTTC. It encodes CASSSLRGWRYEQYF.

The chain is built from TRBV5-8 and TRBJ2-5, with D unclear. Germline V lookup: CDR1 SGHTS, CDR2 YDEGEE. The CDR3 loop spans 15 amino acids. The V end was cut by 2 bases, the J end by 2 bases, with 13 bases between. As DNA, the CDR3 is TGTGCCAGCAGCTTTTATGGACGCTTACAAGAGACCCAGTACTTC. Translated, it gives CASSFYGRLQETQYF.

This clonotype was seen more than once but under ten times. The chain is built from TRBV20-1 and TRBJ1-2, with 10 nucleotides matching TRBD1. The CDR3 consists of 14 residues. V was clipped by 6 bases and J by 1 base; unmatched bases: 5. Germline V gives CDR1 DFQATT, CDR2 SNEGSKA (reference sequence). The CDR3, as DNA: TGCAGTGCCGCCGGGACAGGGGTTAACTATGGCTACACCTTC. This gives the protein CSAAGTGVNYGYTF.

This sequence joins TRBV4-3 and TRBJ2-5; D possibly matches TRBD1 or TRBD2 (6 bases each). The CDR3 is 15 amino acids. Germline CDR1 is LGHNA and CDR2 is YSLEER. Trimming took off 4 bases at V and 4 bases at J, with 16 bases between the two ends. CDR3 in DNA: TGCGCCAGCAGCCCCCAAAGAGGGGGAGGAGAGACCCAGTACTTC. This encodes CASSPQRGGGETQYF.

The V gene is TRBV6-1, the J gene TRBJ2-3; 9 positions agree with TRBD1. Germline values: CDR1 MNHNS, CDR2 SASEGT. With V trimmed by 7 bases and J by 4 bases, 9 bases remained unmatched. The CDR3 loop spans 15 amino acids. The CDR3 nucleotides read TGTGCCAGCAAATCCGGGACAGGGCTCCCAGATACGCAGTATTTT. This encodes CASKSGTGLPDTQYF.

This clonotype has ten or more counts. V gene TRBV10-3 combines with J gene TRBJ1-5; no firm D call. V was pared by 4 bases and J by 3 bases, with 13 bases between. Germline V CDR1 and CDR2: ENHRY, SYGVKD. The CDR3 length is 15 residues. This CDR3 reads CAISVAYGSNQPQHF. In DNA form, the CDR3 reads TGTGCCATCAGTGTAGCTTATGGGTCCAATCAGCCCCAGCATTTT.

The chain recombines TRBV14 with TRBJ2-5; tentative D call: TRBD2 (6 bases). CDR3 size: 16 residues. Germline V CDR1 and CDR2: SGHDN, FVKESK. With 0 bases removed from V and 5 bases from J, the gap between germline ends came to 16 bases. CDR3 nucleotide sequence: TGTGCCAGCAGCCAAGAAACGAGGGGAGGTGTGGAGACCCAGTACTTC. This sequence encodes CASSQETRGGVETQYF.

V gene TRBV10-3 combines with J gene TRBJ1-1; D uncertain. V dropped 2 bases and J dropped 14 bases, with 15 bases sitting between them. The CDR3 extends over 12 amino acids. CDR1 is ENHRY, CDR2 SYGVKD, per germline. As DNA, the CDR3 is TGTGCCATCAGTGAGGACCCTTGGGCAGGATTCTTT. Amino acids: CAISEDPWAGFF.

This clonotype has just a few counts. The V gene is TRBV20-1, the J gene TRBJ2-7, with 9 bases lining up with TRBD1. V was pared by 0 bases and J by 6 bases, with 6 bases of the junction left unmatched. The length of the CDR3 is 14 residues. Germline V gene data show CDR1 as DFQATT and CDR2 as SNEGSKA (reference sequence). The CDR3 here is CSARDMGQGSEQYF. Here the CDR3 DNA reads TGCAGTGCTAGAGATATGGGACAGGGAAGCGAGCAGTACTTC.

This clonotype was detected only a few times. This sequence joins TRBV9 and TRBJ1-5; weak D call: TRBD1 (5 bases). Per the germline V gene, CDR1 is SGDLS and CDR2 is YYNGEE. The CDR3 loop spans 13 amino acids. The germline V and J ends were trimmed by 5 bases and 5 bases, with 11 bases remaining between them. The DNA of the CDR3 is TGTGCCAGCAGTGCGGGGGGGGATCAGCCCCAGCATTTT. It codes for CASSAGGDQPQHF.